These 11 T cell receptor beta chains came from one sample sequenced in a study of shared clonotypes between healthy human individuals. Some clones are missing from TCRdb's copy, which holds only in-frame ones; the method was immunoSEQ multiplex PCR. This table holds over 850,000 clones, around three quarters found once. The specimen sequenced was memory CD4+ T cells from PBMCs. Subset here: CD45RA-negative fraction. The receptors were sampled from a man between 18 and 29 years old in good health. Some clones in this sample may be carry-over from other donors' samples.

V usage is TRBV28 and J usage is TRBJ2-2; D possibly matches TRBD1 or TRBD2 (5 bases each). V shed 5 bases and J shed 4 bases, with 8 bases lying between them. The germline CDR1 and CDR2 sequences are MDHEN and SYDVKM. The CDR3 extends over 13 amino acids. Here the CDR3 DNA reads TGTGCCAGCAGTCGGGGCCGCACCGGGGAGCTGTTTTTT. Its translation: CASSRGRTGELFF. Full variable domain (outside the CDR3, taken from reference TRBV28 and TRBJ2-2): DVKVTQSSRYLVKRTGEKVFLECVQDMDHENMFWYRQDPGLGLRLIYFSYDVKMKEKGDIPEGYSVSREKKERFSLILESASTNQTSMYLCASSRGRTGELFFGEGSRLTVL.

The V call is TRBV18, the J call TRBJ2-1, with 10 bases that match TRBD2. CDR3 length: 17 amino acids. The J segment lost 4 bases and the V segment lost 3 bases, leaving 9 bases of the junction unmatched. The germline V gene encodes CDR1 KGHSH and CDR2 LQKENI. CDR3: CASSPTSGIKGYNEQFF. The CDR3 bases are TGTGCCAGCTCACCCACTAGCGGGATAAAAGGGTACAATGAGCAGTTCTTC.

The CDR3 sequence is CASGGTAGGYGYTF. The CDR3 DNA sequence: TGTGCTAGTGGTGGGACCGCAGGGGGCTATGGCTACACCTTC. The chain joins TRBV12-5 to TRBJ1-2, with 7 bases matching TRBD1. The CDR3 consists of 14 residues. With V trimmed by 5 bases and J by 4 bases, 7 bases remained unmatched. The V gene's germline CDR1 is LGHNT and CDR2 FRNRAP.

The chain joins TRBV4-1 to TRBJ2-2, with D unclear. Germline CDR1 MGHRA, CDR2 YSYEKL. The V end was cut by 3 bases, the J end by 6 bases, with 8 bases between. The CDR3 runs 13 residues. The CDR3 protein is CASSHPSSGELFF. For the CDR3, the DNA is TGCGCCAGCAGCCATCCCTCGTCCGGGGAGCTGTTTTTT.

The chain links TRBV9 to TRBJ2-7; no definite D call. CDR1 and CDR2 from the germline V gene are SGDLS and YYNGEE. Trimming removed 0 bases at V and 7 bases at J, with 20 bases between. This CDR3 is 16 amino acids long. The CDR3: CASSVGAVRIPTEQYF. The CDR3 DNA reads as TGTGCCAGCAGCGTAGGAGCAGTTCGGATACCGACGGAGCAGTACTTC. The variable domain in full, completed from reference TRBV9 and TRBJ2-7, reads DSGVTQTPKHLITATGQRVTLRCSPRSGDLSVYWYQQSLDQGLQFLIQYYNGEERAKGNILERFSAQQFPDLHSELNLSSLELGDSALYFCASSVGAVRIPTEQYFGPGTRLTVT.

The CDR3 DNA follows: TGTGCCAGCAGCCAAGGTTACCGTGAAAAACTGTTTTTT. It translates to CASSQGYREKLFF. This chain uses TRBV14 with TRBJ1-4, with unresolved D. The length of the CDR3 is 13 residues. Germline V CDR1 and CDR2: SGHDN, FVKESK. V lost 1 base and J 7 bases, leaving 7 bases between the germline ends.

The rearrangement joins TRBV2 to TRBJ1-2, with D perhaps TRBD1 (5 bases). V dropped 5 bases and J dropped 8 bases, with 12 bases sitting between them. CDR3 length: 12 amino acids. CDR1 is SNHLY and CDR2 is FYNNEI in the germline V gene. The CDR3 DNA sequence: TGTGCCAGCAGTCTTGGGGCGGGAGGCTACACCTTC. Its protein product is CASSLGAGGYTF.

The chain has TRBV7-9 and TRBJ2-3; D may correspond to TRBD1 or TRBD2 (5 bases each). Per germline, CDR1 SEHNR and CDR2 FQNEAQ (reference sequence). V shed 3 bases and J shed 4 bases, with 17 bases lying between them. This CDR3 has 16 residues. CDR3 residues: CASSFGTAGGPDTQYF. The CDR3 DNA follows: TGTGCCAGCAGCTTCGGGACGGCCGGCGGACCAGATACGCAGTATTTT.

For this clone: The identical CDR3 is also encoded by other nucleotide sequences in the sample. The rearrangement uses TRBV5-1 and TRBJ2-5; 12 bases fit TRBD2. J lost 5 bases, V lost 4 bases, and 9 bases had no gene match. The CDR3 consists of 16 residues. CDR1 is SGHRS and CDR2 is YFSETQ in the germline V gene. CDR3 protein: CASSRTTSGSGETQYF. Here the CDR3 DNA reads TGCGCCAGCAGCCGCACGACTAGCGGGAGCGGGGAGACCCAGTACTTC.

The genes are TRBV9 and TRBJ2-2; TRBD2 aligns across 13 bases. Germline V lookup: CDR1 SGDLS, CDR2 YYNGEE. CDR3 length equals 16 residues. Trimming took 3 bases from V and 8 from J; bases not matched to a gene: 7. The CDR3 DNA reads TGTGCCAGCAGCGCCGGACTAGCGGGAGTCCTAGGGGAGCTGTTTTTT. It yields the protein CASSAGLAGVLGELFF.

This clone was seen ten or more times. The chain employs TRBV19 and TRBJ1-2; unclear D gene. Trimming left V 2 bases short and J 4 bases short, with 8 bases between. The CDR3 totals 13 residues. Germline CDR1 LNHDA, CDR2 SQIVND (reference sequence). DNA for the CDR3: TGTGCCAGTAGTATAAGGACGACCTATGGCTACACCTTC. Its translation: CASSIRTTYGYTF.